Presented here are 5 T cell receptor beta chains from one specimen sequenced in a study of blood T cells in healthy people across ages. A second PCR of about 7 to 12 cycles used a sample-barcoded 5' primer and a J-beta primer mix. One entry per CDR3 protein results from TCRdb running MiXCR on the 5' RACE reads. This table has hundreds of thousands of distinct CDR3 sequences, 21% appearing once. The sample consisted of blood. The receptors stem from a man aged 65 to 79 in good health.

Only a few counts were recorded for this clonotype. The CDR3 DNA is TGCAGCGTGATACTAGCGGGAGGTGTAGAGACCCAGTACTTC. Protein product: CSVILAGGVETQYF. J is TRBJ2-5 and V is TRBV29-1, with 12 bases aligning to TRBD2. This CDR3 is built from 14 residues. Germline V gives CDR1 SQVTM, CDR2 ANQGSEA. After removal of 6 bases from V and 4 bases from J, the junction contained 6 bases not matched to a gene. Together with reference TRBV29-1 and TRBJ2-5, the CDR3 gives the full variable domain: SAVISQKPSRDICQRGTSLTIQCQVDSQVTMMFWYRQQPGQSLTLIATANQGSEATYESGFVIDKFPISRPNLTFSTLTVSNMSPEDSSIYLCSVILAGGVETQYFGPGTRLLVL.

This clonotype was recorded at least ten times. The chain has TRBV7-8 and TRBJ2-5, with no clear D. The CDR3 runs 14 residues. CDR1 and CDR2 (germline): SGHVS, FQNEAQ. Trimming left V 5 bases short and J 1 base short, with 11 bases between. The CDR3, as DNA: TGTGCCAGCAGCCTTTATCTGCCCCAAGAGACCCAGTACTTC. Amino acid sequence: CASSLYLPQETQYF.

There are a few counts of this clonotype. The chain has TRBV15 and TRBJ2-2; D not resolved. CDR1 is LNHNV, CDR2 YYDKDF, per germline (reference sequence). V gave up 5 bases and J gave up 8 bases, with 9 bases separating them. CDR3 size: 12 residues. CDR3 bases: TGTGCCACCAGCTACGCACGGGGGGAGCTGTTTTTT. The encoded protein is CATSYARGELFF.

This clonotype was picked up a small number of times. The chain is built from TRBV11-2 and TRBJ1-5; D is uncertain. Germline V CDR1 and CDR2: SGHAT, FQNNGV. This CDR3 comprises 13 residues. The V and J ends lost 0 bases and 5 bases respectively, with 5 bases between them. The DNA of the CDR3 is TGTGCCAGCAGCTTAGATTTTGATCAGCCCCAGCATTTT. This gives the protein CASSLDFDQPQHF.

This clonotype turned up a few times. The V gene is TRBV2, the J gene TRBJ2-2; 8 bases line up with TRBD2. Germline CDR1 is SNHLY and CDR2 is FYNNEI. This CDR3 has 14 residues. Trimming took 9 bases from V and 6 from J; bases not matched to a gene: 9. The CDR3: CASNSGIGAGELFF. CDR3 DNA: TGTGCCAGTAATAGCGGGATCGGGGCCGGGGAGCTGTTTTTT.